This TCR beta chain was recovered during a study of blood T cell repertoires in COVID-19. Unmatched junction bases numbered 7, after V lost 5 bases and J lost 13 bases. This CDR3 comprises 12 residues. Looked up from germline, CDR1 is SGHVS and CDR2 is FQNEAQ. TCRdb's table, derived via immunoSEQ multiplex PCR, lists solely in-frame clones and lacks some. The sample shows 35,000 to 55,000 clones, more than 70% of them seen only once. This TCR came from a human donor in a cohort sampled during active COVID-19. The sequenced sample consisted of peripheral blood. The V and J genes are TRBV7-8 and TRBJ1-4; 7 bases agree with TRBD1. CDR3 sequence (DNA): TGTGCCAGCAGCCCTACAGGGGAGAGACTGTTTTTT. Residues: CASSPTGERLFF.